The T cell receptor beta chain described here comes from a study of T cells expressing NK-cell markers. As for the study in general: Researchers got TCR beta repertoires out of sorted CD3+CD56+NKG2C+, CD3+CD56+NKG2C- and CD3+CD56-NKG2C+ T cells. With respect to HCMV, most of the eight sequenced donors were seropositive, and one was seronegative.

For each CDR3 protein, TCRdb gives one entry from its re-call of the 5' RACE reads, without DNA. Here the sample table reports fewer than 400,000 distinct CDR3 sequences. Per germline, CDR1 MNHEY and CDR2 SMNVEV (reference sequence). CDR3 length: 13 residues. Source material: blood T cells: a sorted CD56 or NKG2C T cell subset, CD4+ or CD8+ T cells, or bulk PBMC T cells (not recorded which). The origin of this receptor is a woman in her fifties or sixties in good health. This chain links TRBV27 with TRBJ1-4; TCRdb's D call, TRBD1, is unchecked because there is no DNA. This chain's CDR3 is CASSQQGRIKLFF. Full variable domain (remainder filled in from reference TRBV27 and TRBJ1-4): EAQVTQNPRYLITVTGKKLTVTCSQNMNHEYMSWYRQDPGLGLRQIYYSMNVEVTDKGDVPEGYKVSRKEKRNFPLILESPSPNQTSLYFCASSQQGRIKLFFGSGTQLSVL.